Below are 27 T cell receptor beta chains sequenced from a single sample in a study of T-cell memory formation after mild COVID-19. MiXCR was run by TCRdb on the 5' RACE reads, yielding one entry per CDR3 protein. The sample records around 200,000 distinct CDR3 sequences, 25% to 35% being singletons. Sequenced material: PBMCs or a T cell subset sorted from them (not recorded which). These TCRs come from an adult woman who had mild COVID-19 (a few samples of this study predate the infection). Cell type and time point are not known.

CDR3 protein: CASSFGSAFSGNTIYF. The DNA of the CDR3 is TGTGCCAGCAGCTTCGGCTCAGCCTTCTCTGGAAACACCATATATTTT. The gene calls are TRBV7-2 and TRBJ1-3; D not certain. The CDR3 extends over 16 amino acids. V was trimmed by 3 bases and J by 0 bases, leaving 12 bases between them. Per the germline V gene, CDR1 is SGHTA and CDR2 is FQGNSA.

J is TRBJ2-2 and V is TRBV5-1; D call uncertain. The ends were cut back, 0 bases at V and 0 bases at J, with 6 bases in the middle. CDR1 SGHRS and CDR2 YFSETQ come from the germline V gene. The CDR3 consists of 15 residues. The CDR3 protein is CASSLAKANTGELFF. As DNA, the CDR3 is TGCGCCAGCAGCTTGGCAAAAGCGAACACCGGGGAGCTGTTTTTT.

This clonotype has only one observation. This may be a read error, as it is one base from a much larger clone. This chain links TRBV6-4 with TRBJ2-2, with 11 bases lining up with TRBD2. Germline V gene sequence: CDR1 MRHNA, CDR2 SNTAGT. V dropped 10 bases and J dropped 6; count of bases not matched to a gene: 7. The CDR3 runs to 14 residues. Here the CDR3 reads CAIALAGDAGELFF. The CDR3 DNA reads TGTGCCATCGCACTAGCGGGGGATGCCGGGGAGCTGTTTTTT.

This chain joins TRBV7-2 and TRBJ1-1; D uncertain. Deletions cut 0 bases from V and 0 bases from J, with 8 bases between. CDR3 length: 15 amino acids. Germline V gene sequence: CDR1 SGHTA, CDR2 FQGNSA. The CDR3 region is CASSLAPGVNTEAFF. DNA of the CDR3: TGTGCCAGCAGCTTAGCACCAGGCGTGAACACTGAAGCTTTCTTT.

This clonotype has a handful of counts. The chain recombines TRBV29-1 with TRBJ1-1; D gene unclear. The CDR3 sequence is 13 residues long. The germline CDR1 and CDR2 sequences are SQVTM and ANQGSEA. V lost 6 bases and J lost 5, with 16 bases in between. CDR3 protein: CSVHVALGTEAFF. CDR3 DNA sequence: TGCAGCGTCCACGTTGCGTTGGGTACTGAAGCTTTCTTT. The full variable domain, rest sourced from reference TRBV29-1 and TRBJ1-1, is SAVISQKPSRDICQRGTSLTIQCQVDSQVTMMFWYRQQPGQSLTLIATANQGSEATYESGFVIDKFPISRPNLTFSTLTVSNMSPEDSSIYLCSVHVALGTEAFFGQGTRLTVV.

This sequence joins TRBV30 and TRBJ2-2; possibly TRBD1 for D (6 bases). Looked up from germline, CDR1 is GTSNPN and CDR2 is SVGIG (reference sequence). This CDR3 contains 13 residues. Trimming pared 1 base from V and 6 bases from J, leaving 9 bases between. The CDR3 loop is CAWSGGRAGELFF. The DNA for the CDR3 is TGTGCCTGGAGTGGGGGGCGCGCCGGGGAGCTGTTTTTT.

The rearrangement links TRBV25-1 to TRBJ1-6; D gene unclear. V was cut by 6 bases and J by 0 bases, with 3 bases left in between. The CDR3 extends over 13 amino acids. Germline V gives CDR1 MGHDK, CDR2 SYGVNS. The CDR3 protein is CASRSSYNSPLHF. The DNA of the CDR3 is TGTGCCAGCAGGAGCTCCTATAATTCACCCCTCCACTTT.

This chain joins TRBV12-3 or TRBV12-4 and TRBJ2-2, with 10 bases lining up with TRBD1. J lost 4 bases, V lost 5 bases, and 4 bases had no gene match. The CDR3 consists of 15 residues. The CDR3, as DNA: TGTGCCAGCAGTCGACAGGGGGCCCGCACCGGGGAGCTGTTTTTT. This codes for CASSRQGARTGELFF.

This chain uses TRBV12-3 or TRBV12-4 with TRBJ2-1, with 10 positions matching TRBD2. CDR3 length: 16 residues. V trimming: 4 bases; J trimming: 7 bases; junction bases outside the gene matches: 10. CDR3 region: CASSSSSGGAGNEQFF. The CDR3 DNA reads TGTGCCAGCAGTTCATCGAGCGGGGGGGCGGGGAATGAGCAGTTCTTC.

This clonotype turned up a few times. The gene calls are TRBV30 and TRBJ1-2; D ambiguous. The V and J ends lost 2 bases and 7 bases respectively, with 11 bases between them. This CDR3 has 12 amino acids. CDR1 and CDR2 (germline): GTSNPN, SVGIG (reference sequence). The CDR3 DNA sequence: TGTGCCTGGAGTCTTCGTTCGGGTGGCTACACCTTC. Amino acids: CAWSLRSGGYTF. The entire variable domain, with the rest obtained from reference TRBV30 and TRBJ1-2, is as follows: SQTIHQWPATLVQPVGSPLSLECTVEGTSNPNLYWYRQAAGRGLQLLFYSVGIGQISSEVPQNLSASRPQDRQFILSSKKLLLSDSGFYLCAWSLRSGGYTFGSGTRLTVV.

The chain combines TRBV7-8 with TRBJ2-2, with TRBD2 matching over 8 bases. The CDR3 is made up of 16 amino acids. CDR1 SGHVS and CDR2 FQNEAQ come from the germline V gene. V lost 6 bases and J lost 5; bases outside the gene matches: 11. CDR3 residues: CASRSEGGGRTGELFF. The CDR3 DNA follows: TGTGCCAGCAGGTCGGAAGGCGGGGGGCGGACCGGGGAGCTGTTTTTT.

This clonotype was counted a few times. The chain has TRBV27 and TRBJ2-7; D unresolved. CDR3 length: 14 amino acids. The V and J ends lost 2 bases and 2 bases respectively, with 10 bases between them. The germline CDR1 and CDR2 sequences are MNHEY and SMNVEV (reference sequence). CDR3 in amino acids: CASSLRFGAYEQYF. The CDR3 DNA reads as TGTGCCAGCAGTTTAAGGTTTGGGGCCTACGAGCAGTACTTC.

The rearrangement uses TRBV15 and TRBJ1-5, with D unclear. This CDR3 is 14 amino acids long. The V end was cut by 5 bases, the J end by 3 bases, with 11 bases between. CDR1 and CDR2 (germline): LNHNV, YYDKDF (reference sequence). The DNA of the CDR3 is TGTGCCACCAGCCACCGGGCCAACAATCAGCCCCAGCATTTT. It is translated as CATSHRANNQPQHF.

This clonotype was counted many times. The chain is built from TRBV20-1 and TRBJ2-5; D gene unclear. Germline CDR1 reads DFQATT; CDR2 reads SNEGSKA (reference sequence). Deletions cut 0 bases from V and 7 bases from J, with 6 bases between. The CDR3 totals 11 residues. The CDR3 bases are TGCAGTGCTAGAGAAAGTCTGACCCAGTACTTC. Encoded protein: CSARESLTQYF.

In this sample, this clonotype turned up a few times. The rearrangement uses TRBV7-8 and TRBJ2-1; the D gene is possibly TRBD2 (5 bases). There are 12 residues in the CDR3. V gave up 5 bases and J gave up 7 bases, with 9 bases separating them. Germline CDR1 SGHVS, CDR2 FQNEAQ. The DNA for the CDR3 is TGTGCCAGCAGCGCCCGGGGAAATGAGCAGTTCTTC. This sequence encodes CASSARGNEQFF.

This clonotype appeared many times. This chain connects TRBV10-3 to TRBJ2-7; D is unresolved. This CDR3 contains 11 residues. V was clipped by 3 bases and J by 2 bases, with 2 bases between them. Per germline, CDR1 ENHRY and CDR2 SYGVKD. The CDR3: CAISDTYEQYF. CDR3 coding DNA: TGTGCCATCAGTGACACCTACGAGCAGTACTTC.

This clonotype was counted a few times. This rearrangement joins TRBV11-2 to TRBJ1-4; 7 positions match TRBD1. With V trimmed by 1 base and J by 8 bases, 7 bases remained unmatched. The CDR3 has 15 residues. Germline V gene data show CDR1 as SGHAT and CDR2 as FQNNGV. CDR3 amino acids: CASSLAQQGNEKLFF. CDR3 nucleotide sequence: TGTGCCAGCAGCTTAGCCCAACAGGGGAACGAAAAACTGTTTTTT.

The gene calls are TRBV7-8 and TRBJ1-2, with 10 bases lining up with TRBD1. Losses at the gene ends were 8 bases for V and 5 bases for J; bases not matched to a gene: 8. Germline CDR1 SGHVS, CDR2 FQNEAQ. The CDR3 runs 14 residues. In DNA form, the CDR3 reads TGTGCCAGCGAGGGAGAGGACAGGGGGTATGGCTACACCTTC. Encoded protein: CASEGEDRGYGYTF.

The CDR3 nucleotides are TGCGCCAGCAGCCTAGCGGGAGGTGGGTACGAGCAGTACTTC. The encoded protein is CASSLAGGGYEQYF. The V gene is TRBV5-1, the J gene TRBJ2-7; 11 nucleotides align to TRBD2. Germline V gives CDR1 SGHRS, CDR2 YFSETQ. This CDR3 contains 14 residues. Trimming removed 4 bases from V and 4 bases from J; junction bases left unmatched: 4. Full variable domain (remainder filled in from reference TRBV5-1 and TRBJ2-7): KAGVTQTPRYLIKTRGQQVTLSCSPISGHRSVSWYQQTPGQGLQFLFEYFSETQRNKGNFPGRFSGRQFSNSRSEMNVSTLELGDSALYLCASSLAGGGYEQYFGPGTRLTVT.

This rearrangement joins TRBV6-1 to TRBJ2-3, with a weak D call TRBD1 (6 bases). Germline-derived CDR1 and CDR2 are MNHNS and SASEGT. V gave up 6 bases and J gave up 8 bases, with 18 bases separating them. The CDR3 runs to 14 residues. The CDR3, as DNA: TGTGCCAGCAGCGCTGGGGCGGCACAGGGTACGCAGTATTTT. Translation gives CASSAGAAQGTQYF.

This chain joins TRBV12-3 or TRBV12-4 and TRBJ2-7; no reliable D call. V lost 2 bases to trimming and J lost 3 bases, with 11 bases between them. This CDR3 contains 14 residues. The CDR3 here is CASSLSTARYEQYF. The DNA for the CDR3 is TGTGCCAGCAGTTTATCAACAGCCCGCTACGAGCAGTACTTC.

This clonotype was seen repeatedly, ten times or more. CDR3 protein: CASSATGTSGPYEQYF. CDR3 nucleotide sequence: TGTGCCAGCAGCGCGACCGGGACTAGCGGGCCATACGAGCAGTACTTC. The chain uses TRBV9 and TRBJ2-7; 12 bases match TRBD2. V gave up 3 bases and J gave up 4 bases; unmatched junction bases: 8. CDR1 is SGDLS and CDR2 is YYNGEE in the germline V gene. This CDR3 has 16 residues. The whole variable domain, remainder taken from reference TRBV9 and TRBJ2-7, is DSGVTQTPKHLITATGQRVTLRCSPRSGDLSVYWYQQSLDQGLQFLIQYYNGEERAKGNILERFSAQQFPDLHSELNLSSLELGDSALYFCASSATGTSGPYEQYFGPGTRLTVT.

The chain uses TRBV6-4 and TRBJ2-3; TRBD2 matches at 11 bases. Germline V gene data show CDR1 as MRHNA and CDR2 as SNTAGT. This CDR3 spans 16 amino acids. The junction had 4 bases not matched to a gene; V was cut back by 3 bases and J by 2 bases. In nucleotides, the CDR3 is TGTGCCAGCAGTGATCTAGCGGGGGGATTCACAGATACGCAGTATTTT. Amino acid sequence: CASSDLAGGFTDTQYF.

This clonotype was observed a handful of times. The rearrangement links TRBV9 to TRBJ1-6, with TRBD1 identical over 9 bases. Trimming at V came to 4 bases and at J to 6 bases, leaving 5 bases not matched to a gene. Germline CDR1 reads SGDLS; CDR2 reads YYNGEE. The CDR3 sequence is 15 residues long. The CDR3 nucleotides read TGTGCCAGCAGCCCCCGGACAGGGGCTAATTCACCCCTCCACTTT. Translating it yields CASSPRTGANSPLHF.

The chain couples TRBV30 to TRBJ1-4; D not resolved. This CDR3 has 15 residues. In germline, CDR1 is GTSNPN, CDR2 SVGIG (reference sequence). The ends were cut back, 2 bases at V and 7 bases at J, with 17 bases in the middle. The CDR3 coding sequence is TGTGCCTGGAGTCCCCTCCCCACTCCGGGTGAAAAACTGTTTTTT. The encoded protein is CAWSPLPTPGEKLFF.

This clonotype turned up a few times. The rearrangement links TRBV18 to TRBJ2-3; TRBD2 is a possible D gene (7 bases). Per germline, CDR1 KGHSH and CDR2 LQKENI. This CDR3 region has 16 residues. With 8 bases removed from V and 0 bases from J, the gap between germline ends came to 18 bases. CDR3 sequence reads: CASLRVRGQSTDTQYF. CDR3 sequence (DNA): TGTGCCAGCCTCCGGGTGCGGGGGCAAAGCACAGATACGCAGTATTTT.

This clonotype has just a few counts. The chain couples TRBV2 to TRBJ1-1, with D uncertain. This CDR3 spans 13 amino acids. The germline V gene has CDR1 SNHLY and CDR2 FYNNEI. Trimming shortened V by 10 bases and J by 2 bases, and 14 bases separated the two germline ends. The CDR3 reads CATHLGFNTEAFF. The CDR3 DNA reads as TGTGCCACCCATCTGGGATTTAACACTGAAGCTTTCTTT.